Each of the 10 T cell receptor beta chains below was sequenced from the same sample in a study of glioma-infiltrating T cells after dendritic cell vaccination. The assay was immunoSEQ multiplex PCR, and TCRdb's table has in-frame clones only and misses some. The table shows under 4,000 clones, with over 75% occurring only once. Here the sequenced sample was tumor tissue, taken before dendritic cell vaccination. The receptors originated from a human donor with glioblastoma.

The chain has TRBV5-5 and TRBJ1-1; TRBD1 is a possible D gene (5 bases). Germline V gene lookup returns CDR1 SGHKS and CDR2 YYEKEE (reference sequence). V dropped 7 bases and J dropped 6 bases, with 19 bases sitting between them. The CDR3 length is 14 residues. For the CDR3, the DNA is TGTGCCAGCGGCGTTGATGCGGGGGGGGCTGAAGCTTTCTTT. This sequence encodes CASGVDAGGAEAFF.

This sequence joins TRBV4-2 and TRBJ1-2; 11 positions agree with TRBD1. Germline lookup yields CDR1 LGHNA and CDR2 YNFKEQ. The J segment lost 8 bases and the V segment lost 1 base, leaving 12 bases of the junction unmatched. The CDR3 runs 17 residues. CDR3 nucleotide sequence: TGTGCCAGCAGCCAAGGAGGGACAGGGGGTAGAACTGGCGGCTACACCTTC. Protein sequence: CASSQGGTGGRTGGYTF.

V gene TRBV4-1 combines with J gene TRBJ2-4, with TRBD1 as a possible D gene (6 bases). The V end was cut by 1 base, the J end by 0 bases, with 19 bases between. Per germline, CDR1 MGHRA and CDR2 YSYEKL. CDR3 size: 19 residues. The CDR3 DNA is TGCGCCAGCAGCCAAGCTCGGGACATCGGGGATGGAGCCAAAAACATTCAGTACTTC. Its translation is CASSQARDIGDGAKNIQYF.

With regard to this clone: Additional DNA sequences in this sample encode the identical CDR3. The chain combines TRBV18 with TRBJ1-6, with D unresolved. The CDR3 length is 15 residues. Germline CDR1 is KGHSH and CDR2 is LQKENI. Trimming removed 6 bases at V and 13 bases at J, with 22 bases between. For the CDR3, the DNA is TGTGCCAGCTCCCGGGAGGAGGGTCGCAACTCCCCCCTCCACTTT. Encoded protein: CASSREEGRNSPLHF.

Comment on this clone: Distinct nucleotide sequences in the sample also encode this CDR3. The chain has TRBV15 and TRBJ2-1; tentative D call: TRBD2 (5 bases). CDR1 is LNHNV, CDR2 YYDKDF, per germline (reference sequence). V shed 0 bases and J shed 0 bases, with 18 bases lying between them. This CDR3 region has 19 residues. This chain's CDR3 is CATSRDLVVLGSSYNEQFF. As DNA, the CDR3 is TGTGCCACCAGCAGAGATCTGGTTGTGTTGGGGAGCTCCTACAATGAGCAGTTCTTC.

This clone was recorded only once. The chain is built from TRBV28 and TRBJ2-1; TRBD2 matches at 8 bases. Per germline, CDR1 MDHEN and CDR2 SYDVKM. J was trimmed by 4 bases and V by 5 bases; bases with no gene match: 7. This CDR3 is 15 amino acids long. The CDR3 DNA is TGTGCCAGCAGTGGCTTAGCGGGGCGTTACAATGAGCAGTTCTTC. Residues: CASSGLAGRYNEQFF.

J is TRBJ2-7 and V is TRBV29-1; D may be TRBD1 (6 bases). CDR1 is SQVTM and CDR2 is ANQGSEA in the germline V gene. CDR3 length: 14 residues. V was trimmed by 5 bases and J by 0 bases, leaving 14 bases between them. The CDR3 reads CSVKSAGASYEQYF. CDR3 DNA: TGCAGCGTTAAGTCCGCAGGGGCCTCCTACGAGCAGTACTTC.

The chain is built from TRBV5-8 and TRBJ2-5, with D maybe TRBD2 (6 bases). Trimming pared 0 bases from V and 4 bases from J, leaving 16 bases between. The CDR3 totals 16 residues. From germline, CDR1 is SGHTS and CDR2 YDEGEE. CDR3 region: CASSLAYGDGGETQYF. As DNA, the CDR3 is TGTGCCAGCAGCTTGGCCTATGGGGACGGGGGAGAGACCCAGTACTTC. Full variable domain (remainder filled in from reference TRBV5-8 and TRBJ2-5): EAGVTQSPTHLIKTRGQQATLRCSPISGHTSVYWYQQALGLGLQFLLWYDEGEERNRGNFPPRFSGRQFPNYSSELNVNALELEDSALYLCASSLAYGDGGETQYFGPGTRLLVL.

The chain employs TRBV5-1 and TRBJ2-1; possibly TRBD1 for D (6 bases). V lost 4 bases to trimming and J lost 0 bases, with 8 bases between them. Germline V gives CDR1 SGHRS, CDR2 YFSETQ. The CDR3 has 14 residues. The CDR3 DNA is TGCGCCAGCAGCGCACAGGGCTCCTACAATGAGCAGTTCTTC. Translation: CASSAQGSYNEQFF.

A single count supports this clone. The V gene is TRBV6-1, the J gene TRBJ2-7; 9 bases fit TRBD1. The CDR3 extends over 14 amino acids. The V and J ends lost 8 bases and 3 bases, in that order; junction bases with no gene match: 8. Germline lookup yields CDR1 MNHNS and CDR2 SASEGT. This chain's CDR3 is CASCRTGVIYEQYF. CDR3 nucleotide sequence: TGTGCCAGCTGTAGGACAGGGGTAATCTACGAGCAGTACTTC.